These T cell receptor beta chains were read from a single sample in a study of T-cell memory formation after mild COVID-19. TCRdb re-called the 5' RACE reads through MiXCR, storing one row per CDR3 protein. In the table there are 120,000 to 150,000 distinct CDR3 sequences, roughly 6.2% of which are singletons. The sequenced material came from PBMCs or a T cell subset sorted from them (not recorded which). The receptors originated from an adult woman who had mild COVID-19 (a few samples of this study predate the infection). Cell type and time point are not known. CDR3s leave out the opening cysteine and the closing phenylalanine or tryptophan.

v_call: TRBV2; j_call: TRBJ1-2; cdr3_aa: ASTDQGYYGYT
v_call: TRBV29-1; j_call: TRBJ1-4; cdr3_aa: SAYRGTNEKLF
v_call: TRBV12-3/TRBV12-4; j_call: TRBJ2-1; cdr3_aa: ASSPRSGWGNNEQF
v_call: TRBV7-3; j_call: TRBJ1-5; cdr3_aa: ASSWDRVISQPQH
v_call: TRBV12-3/TRBV12-4; j_call: TRBJ1-5; cdr3_aa: ASSFRESQPQH
v_call: TRBV20-1; j_call: TRBJ1-4; cdr3_aa: SASRGGLGEKLF
v_call: TRBV12-3/TRBV12-4; j_call: TRBJ2-3; cdr3_aa: ASRREVRNTQY
v_call: TRBV5-1; j_call: TRBJ2-5; cdr3_aa: ASSLSSGRGETQY
v_call: TRBV5-5; j_call: TRBJ2-5; cdr3_aa: ASSLAYQETQY
v_call: TRBV9; j_call: TRBJ1-2; cdr3_aa: ASAVGGGNYGYT
v_call: TRBV15; j_call: TRBJ2-5; cdr3_aa: ATSQARTQETQY
v_call: TRBV24-1; j_call: TRBJ2-7; cdr3_aa: ATSDTYEQY
v_call: TRBV20-1; j_call: TRBJ2-7; cdr3_aa: SAREGLAGSYEQY
v_call: TRBV3-1; j_call: TRBJ2-7; cdr3_aa: ASSPGPLYEQY
v_call: TRBV7-6; j_call: TRBJ2-7; cdr3_aa: ASSPGTDYEQY
v_call: TRBV20-1; j_call: TRBJ1-1; cdr3_aa: SAREPGDTEAF
v_call: TRBV19; j_call: TRBJ2-1; cdr3_aa: ASTGLAGDRGNEQF
v_call: TRBV7-3; j_call: TRBJ2-3; cdr3_aa: ASSYSGGGFSDTQY
v_call: TRBV24-1; j_call: TRBJ2-7; cdr3_aa: ATSIGQGDYEQY
v_call: TRBV18; j_call: TRBJ2-4; cdr3_aa: ASSLYGILAKNIQY
v_call: TRBV5-1; j_call: TRBJ1-1; cdr3_aa: ASSLGQGWNF
v_call: TRBV12-3/TRBV12-4; j_call: TRBJ1-5; cdr3_aa: ASSLSSGIAGNQPQH
v_call: TRBV12-3/TRBV12-4; j_call: TRBJ2-4; cdr3_aa: ASSLWRTKNIQY
v_call: TRBV15; j_call: TRBJ2-7; cdr3_aa: ATSRDPNYEQY
v_call: TRBV4-3; j_call: TRBJ2-7; cdr3_aa: ASSQGLALNYEQY
v_call: TRBV14; j_call: TRBJ2-3; cdr3_aa: ASSQGDFGTDTQY
v_call: TRBV12-5; j_call: TRBJ2-1; cdr3_aa: ASGPKGAYNEQF
v_call: TRBV5-6; j_call: TRBJ1-1; cdr3_aa: ASSLQVEAF
v_call: TRBV5-1; j_call: TRBJ2-1; cdr3_aa: ASSFSLTSVKFSYNEQF
v_call: TRBV6-6; j_call: TRBJ1-5; cdr3_aa: ASSQGTGRSQPQH
v_call: TRBV7-9; j_call: TRBJ1-2; cdr3_aa: ASSFQGPRNYGYT
v_call: TRBV5-6; j_call: TRBJ1-3; cdr3_aa: ASSSHNDRAKGNTIY
v_call: TRBV7-2; j_call: TRBJ2-7; cdr3_aa: ASSLAGTLYEQY